What follows are 26 T cell receptor beta chains derived from one specimen sequenced in a study of T-cell reconstitution after alpha-beta-depleted transplantation in children (dated by TCRdb to between 2015 and 2016). Library method: PCR. The instrument given in TCRdb is Illumina HiSeq 2500. Molecular barcoding was employed in the preparation of TCR libraries, with unique molecular identifiers being used to normalize TCRbeta repertoire quantification. TCRdb's own reprocessing of the public reads used fastp at Q25 and MiXCR and kept productive beta chains. Each CDR3 protein appears once, grouped with its most common genes and DNA. The table for this sample lists around 530,000 distinct CDR3 sequences; 30% to 35% of them were counted only once. The ten largest clones add up to under 3% of the sample. The material sequenced was PBMCs from the stem cell graft donor, taken from the stem cell graft. The receptor set was obtained from a human donor who donated a stem cell graft to a child with aplastic anemia.

V usage is TRBV24-1 and J usage is TRBJ1-2; D unresolved. This CDR3 comprises 18 residues. CDR1 is KGHDR, CDR2 SFDVKD, per germline. V gave up 1 base and J gave up 7 bases, with 24 bases separating them. The CDR3 nucleotides read TGTGCCACCAGTGATTTTCGTTCATCCTTTCTTGGGTATGGTGGCTACACCTTC. The encoded protein is CATSDFRSSFLGYGGYTF.

The chain couples TRBV27 to TRBJ2-3; 13 bases match TRBD2. With V trimmed by 5 bases and J by 0 bases, 8 bases remained unmatched. There are 18 residues in the CDR3. Germline CDR1 and CDR2: MNHEY and SMNVEV (reference sequence). The DNA of the CDR3 is TGTGCCAGCAGTCTTCCGGGACTAGCGGGAACTAGCACAGATACGCAGTATTTT. It yields the protein CASSLPGLAGTSTDTQYF.

CDR3 sequence (DNA): TGTGCCAGCTCACTTGGACTAGCGGGAAGAGGGGTCGATGAGCAGTTCTTC. The encoded protein is CASSLGLAGRGVDEQFF. The J gene is TRBJ2-1, the V gene TRBV18, with TRBD2 matching 12 bases. The V gene end was trimmed by 4 bases and the J gene end by 8 bases; junction bases not matched to a gene: 12. The CDR3 contains 17 residues. The germline V gene has CDR1 KGHSH and CDR2 LQKENI.

The chain combines TRBV6-4 with TRBJ2-1, with TRBD2 identical over 8 bases. CDR1 and CDR2 (germline): MRHNA, SNTAGT. The CDR3 is 15 residues long. Trimming took 4 bases from V and 9 from J; bases not matched to a gene: 11. CDR3 loop: CASSGSAGDSGEQFF. The CDR3 DNA reads TGTGCCAGCAGTGGTTCAGCGGGGGACTCGGGTGAGCAGTTCTTC.

There are a few counts of this clonotype. The chain recombines TRBV30 with TRBJ1-5; D is perhaps TRBD1 (5 bases). V lost 1 base to trimming and J lost 9 bases, with 13 bases between them. CDR3 length: 13 amino acids. Germline assignment: CDR1 GTSNPN and CDR2 SVGIG (reference sequence). This CDR3 reads CAWSGGPGGPQHF. CDR3 sequence (DNA): TGTGCCTGGAGTGGGGGACCGGGGGGGCCCCAGCATTTT. The variable domain in full, completed from reference TRBV30 and TRBJ1-5, reads SQTIHQWPATLVQPVGSPLSLECTVEGTSNPNLYWYRQAAGRGLQLLFYSVGIGQISSEVPQNLSASRPQDRQFILSSKKLLLSDSGFYLCAWSGGPGGPQHFGDGTRLSIL.

This clonotype was seen only a few times. V is TRBV5-1 and J is TRBJ2-7; no definite D call. There are 13 residues in the CDR3. The germline V gene has CDR1 SGHRS and CDR2 YFSETQ. Deletions cut 4 bases from V and 0 bases from J, with 8 bases between. In DNA form, the CDR3 reads TGCGCCAGCAGCACAGACCTCTCCTACGAGCAGTACTTC. This gives the protein CASSTDLSYEQYF.

This chain uses TRBV19 with TRBJ2-7; TRBD1 matches 11 bases. The length of the CDR3 is 16 residues. Trimming at V came to 6 bases and at J to 4 bases, leaving 11 bases not matched to a gene. Germline V gene lookup returns CDR1 LNHDA and CDR2 SQIVND (reference sequence). DNA of the CDR3: TGTGCCAGTAGCCGATCACCCGGACAGGGGGCTTACGAGCAGTACTTC. This gives the protein CASSRSPGQGAYEQYF. Full variable domain (missing parts from reference TRBV19 and TRBJ2-7): DGGITQSPKYLFRKEGQNVTLSCEQNLNHDAMYWYRQDPGQGLRLIYYSQIVNDFQKGDIAEGYSVSREKKESFPLTVTSAQKNPTAFYLCASSRSPGQGAYEQYFGPGTRLTVT.

The chain is built from TRBV6-5 and TRBJ2-5; D is unresolved. Deletions cut 2 bases from V and 7 bases from J, with 11 bases between. This CDR3 comprises 13 residues. Germline-derived CDR1 and CDR2 are MNHEY and SVGAGI. The CDR3 is CASSYDRSATQYF. The CDR3 DNA follows: TGTGCCAGCAGTTACGACCGGTCCGCGACCCAGTACTTC.

The chain uses TRBV20-1 and TRBJ2-7; 9 bases match TRBD2. The junction had 7 bases not matched to a gene; V was cut back by 7 bases and J by 9 bases. The CDR3 extends over 11 amino acids. Germline loops: CDR1 DFQATT, CDR2 SNEGSKA (reference sequence). The CDR3 here is CSGSGGLGQYF. CDR3 nucleotides: TGCAGTGGTAGCGGGGGCCTAGGGCAGTACTTC.

V usage is TRBV5-6 and J usage is TRBJ2-3; D is perhaps TRBD2 (7 bases). The V and J ends lost 2 bases and 0 bases respectively, with 13 bases between them. This CDR3 has 16 amino acids. Germline-derived CDR1 and CDR2 are SGHDT and YYEEEE. CDR3 residues: CASSFAGAGSTDTQYF. CDR3 nucleotide sequence: TGTGCCAGCAGCTTCGCGGGGGCTGGTAGCACAGATACGCAGTATTTT.

The sample holds a few counts of this clonotype. The J gene is TRBJ1-1, the V gene TRBV21-1. TRBV21-1 is a known pseudogene. The CDR3 has 10 amino acids. The CDR3: CASRDTEAFF. CDR3 nucleotide sequence: TGTGCCAGCAGGGACACTGAAGCTTTCTTT.

The chain recombines TRBV15 with TRBJ1-6; 7 bases fit TRBD1. The CDR3 is 15 residues long. With 1 base clipped from V and 9 bases from J, the junction kept 6 bases outside the gene matches. The germline CDR1 and CDR2 sequences are LNHNV and YYDKDF (reference sequence). The CDR3 DNA is TGTGCCACCAGCAGAGCTAGGGGGACAGCTTCACCCCTCCACTTT. Its protein product is CATSRARGTASPLHF.

This clonotype came up many times. This chain joins TRBV7-2 and TRBJ2-1, with 8 nucleotides matching TRBD2. J lost 0 bases, V lost 6 bases, and 4 bases had no gene match. This CDR3 has 15 residues. Germline V gives CDR1 SGHTA, CDR2 FQGNSA. CDR3 protein: CASRTSASSYNEQFF. CDR3 DNA: TGTGCCAGCAGGACTAGCGCTAGCTCCTACAATGAGCAGTTCTTC.

There are a few counts of this clonotype. This rearrangement joins TRBV5-1 to TRBJ1-1; a weak D match, TRBD1 (6 bases). Trimming removed 9 bases at V and 1 base at J, with 10 bases between. The CDR3 sequence is 12 residues long. Germline V gives CDR1 SGHRS, CDR2 YFSETQ. The CDR3 nucleotides are TGCGCCACCTCGACAGGGAACACTGAAGCTTTCTTT. This encodes CATSTGNTEAFF.

In its sample, this clonotype was seen a few times. V gene TRBV5-1 combines with J gene TRBJ1-2; D is perhaps TRBD1 (5 bases). This CDR3 is 14 amino acids long. Germline values: CDR1 SGHRS, CDR2 YFSETQ. V was shortened by 4 bases and J by 8 bases, with 18 bases between the two germline ends. The CDR3 loop reads CASSPIDSLWGYTF. The CDR3 nucleotides read TGCGCCAGCAGCCCGATCGACAGTTTGTGGGGCTACACCTTC.

This clonotype has just a few counts. The chain carries TRBV12-3 or TRBV12-4 and TRBJ2-1, with 7 bases matching TRBD2. Unmatched junction bases numbered 12, after V lost 5 bases and J lost 2 bases. The length of the CDR3 is 17 residues. The DNA for the CDR3 is TGTGCCAGCAGTCCAGTAGTGGTAAGCGGGACCTACAATGAGCAGTTCTTC. This codes for CASSPVVVSGTYNEQFF.

V usage is TRBV6-2 or TRBV6-3 and J usage is TRBJ2-7; 7 bases match TRBD1. V trimming: 4 bases; J trimming: 7 bases; junction bases outside the gene matches: 16. The CDR3 has 16 residues. Germline V gene sequence: CDR1 MNHEY, CDR2 SVGEGT. The CDR3 here is CASSFPSSGGQREQYV. CDR3 DNA sequence: TGTGCCAGCAGTTTTCCCTCCTCTGGGGGACAGAGAGAGCAGTACGTC.

V gene TRBV7-9 combines with J gene TRBJ2-1; no reliable D call. The CDR3 runs to 16 residues. Germline loops: CDR1 SEHNR, CDR2 FQNEAQ (reference sequence). Trimming shortened V by 6 bases and J by 5 bases, and 20 bases separated the two germline ends. The DNA for the CDR3 is TGTGCCAGCAGACATTGGAGCAATCTTCTGAACAATGAGCAGTTCTTC. Translated, it gives CASRHWSNLLNNEQFF.

On this clonotype itself: One end of the junction varies from germline; a read error may be responsible. This chain links TRBV20-1 with TRBJ2-5; 10 positions match TRBD2. Germline loops: CDR1 DFQATT, CDR2 SNEGSKA (reference sequence). The CDR3 has 13 residues. DNA of the CDR3: TGCAGTGCTAGAGCGGTGGGACTAGCGATTGGGAACTTC. Protein: CSARAVGLAIGNF.

There are a few counts of this clonotype. The chain uses TRBV7-9 and TRBJ1-1; D perhaps matches TRBD1 (6 bases). The CDR3 covers 13 residues. Germline CDR1 reads SEHNR; CDR2 reads FQNEAQ (reference sequence). Trimming cost V 5 bases and J 6 bases, with 13 bases left between them. CDR3 loop: CASSPSGAPEAFF. The CDR3 DNA follows: TGTGCCAGCAGCCCCTCAGGGGCCCCTGAAGCTTTCTTT.

This clonotype was found a few times. J is TRBJ2-5 and V is TRBV29-1, with D hard to call. CDR3 length equals 12 residues. Trimming stripped 6 bases from V and 2 bases from J, with 10 bases between. CDR1 and CDR2 from the germline V gene are SQVTM and ANQGSEA. CDR3 nucleotides: TGCAGCGTCGTCATGGTGCAAGAGACCCAGTACTTC. This translates into CSVVMVQETQYF.

The chain couples TRBV5-1 to TRBJ2-3, with a possible D match to TRBD2 (6 bases). V was clipped by 0 bases and J by 5 bases, with 16 bases between them. This CDR3 comprises 16 residues. The V gene's germline CDR1 is SGHRS and CDR2 YFSETQ. This chain's CDR3 is CASSLGDLRSGDTQYF. The CDR3 nucleotides read TGCGCCAGCAGCTTGGGGGACTTGCGATCCGGAGATACGCAGTATTTT. Using reference TRBV5-1 and TRBJ2-3 for the parts outside the CDR3, the full variable domain is KAGVTQTPRYLIKTRGQQVTLSCSPISGHRSVSWYQQTPGQGLQFLFEYFSETQRNKGNFPGRFSGRQFSNSRSEMNVSTLELGDSALYLCASSLGDLRSGDTQYFGPGTRLTVL.

The chain joins TRBV18 to TRBJ1-1; no clear D gene. CDR1 is KGHSH and CDR2 is LQKENI in the germline V gene. The CDR3 runs 15 residues. Trimming took off 0 bases at V and 0 bases at J, with 8 bases between the two ends. The CDR3 loop is CASSPPAGLNTEAFF. CDR3 bases: TGTGCCAGCTCACCACCCGCAGGCTTGAACACTGAAGCTTTCTTT.

The chain is built from TRBV6-2 or TRBV6-3 and TRBJ2-7; 8 bases agree with TRBD2. The CDR3 totals 13 residues. After removal of 7 bases from V and 1 base from J, the junction contained 3 bases not matched to a gene. CDR1 and CDR2 from the germline V gene are MNHEY and SVGEGT. DNA of the CDR3: TGTGCCAGCACCACTAGCGGTTCCTACGAGCAGTACGTC. Amino acids: CASTTSGSYEQYV.

In its sample, this clonotype was seen once. The rearrangement joins TRBV20-1 to TRBJ2-1, with 7 bases fitting TRBD2. V shed 5 bases, J shed 0 bases, and the junction held 4 bases outside the gene matches. The CDR3 extends over 14 amino acids. Germline V CDR1 and CDR2: DFQATT, SNEGSKA (reference sequence). In DNA, the CDR3 is TGCAGTGCTGCCCCGGGAGGCTCCTACAATGAGCAGTTCTTC. As protein: CSAAPGGSYNEQFF.

Only one count was recorded for this clonotype. The gene calls are TRBV7-2 and TRBJ2-7; D remains unclear. This CDR3 region has 15 residues. Germline CDR1 and CDR2: SGHTA and FQGNSA. V dropped 2 bases and J dropped 3 bases, with 14 bases sitting between them. CDR3 nucleotide sequence: TGTGCCAGCAGCTTATGGCCGGAGACCGACTACGAGCAGTACTTC. Translation gives CASSLWPETDYEQYF.